This TCR beta chain was sequenced during a study of blood T cell repertoires in COVID-19. Trimming took 4 bases from V and 4 from J, leaving 11 bases between them. The CDR3 has 15 amino acids. Per the germline V gene, CDR1 is SGHDN and CDR2 is FVKESK. Clones were read by immunoSEQ multiplex PCR, and TCRdb kept only the in-frame ones, dropping some. The sample holds 150,000 to 200,000 clones, almost 85% seen once. Specimen: peripheral blood. The J gene is TRBJ1-6, the V gene TRBV14, with D tentatively TRBD1 (6 bases). This sequence originates from a woman older than 75 with acute or convalescent COVID-19. CDR3 DNA: TGTGCCAGCAGCCGGACGGACAGTTATAATTCACCCCTCCACTTT. It encodes CASSRTDSYNSPLHF.